A single sample is the source of the 24 T cell receptor beta chains below, sequenced in a study of breast tumors, draining lymph nodes, adjacent tissues. Axillary draining lymph nodes of breast cancer patients supplied the node samples. MiXCR, run by TCRdb on the multiplex PCR reads, gives a single entry per CDR3 protein. The table has about 140,000 distinct CDR3 sequences, about 22% seen once. Sequencing was done on a sample of axillary lymph node tissue. The receptor set was obtained from a female donor with breast cancer. Some clones in this sample may be carry-over from other donors' samples.

Ten or more counts support this clonotype. This chain connects TRBV7-8 to TRBJ2-1; D is unclear. Germline V gene data show CDR1 as SGHVS and CDR2 as FQNEAQ. This CDR3 region has 12 residues. V lost 11 bases, J lost 0 bases, and 8 bases lay in between. The CDR3 spells CASGNSYNEQFF. CDR3 DNA: TGTGCCTCAGGAAACTCCTACAATGAGCAGTTCTTC.

The sample holds many counts of this clonotype. The V and J genes are TRBV5-1 and TRBJ2-3, with no clear D. V was cut by 1 base and J by 2 bases, with 8 bases left in between. The V gene's germline CDR1 is SGHRS and CDR2 YFSETQ. The CDR3 is made up of 14 amino acids. The CDR3 DNA follows: TGCGCCAGCAGCTTGCAGCGCGTCACAGATACGCAGTATTTT. Its translation is CASSLQRVTDTQYF.

This clonotype came up many times. V usage is TRBV6-2 or TRBV6-3 and J usage is TRBJ1-2; D is ambiguous. The length of the CDR3 is 14 residues. Germline V gene sequence: CDR1 MNHEY, CDR2 SVGEGT. V was clipped by 4 bases and J by 8 bases, with 17 bases between them. The CDR3 bases are TGTGCCAGCAGTTCCCCCCCGATTTCGGGAGGCTACACCTTC. This gives the protein CASSSPPISGGYTF.

A note on this clonotype: A much larger clone is a single base away; this may be a read error. The V gene is TRBV10-3, the J gene TRBJ2-2; 8 bases are shared with TRBD2. In germline, CDR1 is ENHRY, CDR2 SYGVKD. This CDR3 region has 16 residues. J was trimmed by 6 bases and V by 6 bases; bases with no gene match: 12. The CDR3 loop is CAISRLASGFAGELFF. The CDR3 DNA is TGTGCCATCAGCCGACTAGCGAGCGGGTTTGCCGGGGAGCTGTTTTTT.

Many counts were recorded for this clonotype. The chain is built from TRBV5-1 and TRBJ2-3; D might be TRBD1 (6 bases). Per the germline V gene, CDR1 is SGHRS and CDR2 is YFSETQ. Trimming took 5 bases from V and 0 from J, leaving 16 bases between them. This CDR3 comprises 16 residues. In DNA form, the CDR3 reads TGCGCCAGCAGTAGGTCCCTGGACAGCAGCACAGATACGCAGTATTTT. The encoded protein is CASSRSLDSSTDTQYF. Together with reference TRBV5-1 and TRBJ2-3, the CDR3 gives the full variable domain: KAGVTQTPRYLIKTRGQQVTLSCSPISGHRSVSWYQQTPGQGLQFLFEYFSETQRNKGNFPGRFSGRQFSNSRSEMNVSTLELGDSALYLCASSRSLDSSTDTQYFGPGTRLTVL.

A few counts support this clonotype. The chain recombines TRBV3-1 with TRBJ2-3, with 9 positions matching TRBD2. The V gene's germline CDR1 is LGHDT and CDR2 YNNKEL (reference sequence). The trim removed 0 bases at V and 1 base at J, leaving 5 bases unmatched. This CDR3 spans 17 amino acids. CDR3 protein: CASSQENSGRGTDTQYF. In DNA form, the CDR3 reads TGTGCCAGCAGCCAAGAGAATAGCGGGAGAGGCACAGATACGCAGTATTTT.

This clonotype appeared many times. J is TRBJ1-3 and V is TRBV19, with a tentative D call TRBD1 (6 bases). This CDR3 has 15 residues. V was cut by 5 bases and J by 4 bases, with 15 bases left in between. Germline lookup yields CDR1 LNHDA and CDR2 SQIVND (reference sequence). The CDR3, as DNA: TGTGCCAGTAGTTTCGCAGGGGTCGGGGGAAACACCATATATTTT. Translation: CASSFAGVGGNTIYF.

This clonotype was counted at least ten times. The chain has TRBV20-1 and TRBJ1-4; 7 bases fit TRBD1. V was clipped by 7 bases and J by 7 bases; unmatched bases: 3. Looked up from germline, CDR1 is DFQATT and CDR2 is SNEGSKA (reference sequence). The CDR3 extends over 11 amino acids. The CDR3 here is CSGQGGEKLFF. The CDR3 DNA is TGCAGTGGACAGGGCGGTGAAAAACTGTTTTTT.

The V call is TRBV28, the J call TRBJ2-5, with D unresolved. CDR3 length: 12 amino acids. CDR1 and CDR2 (germline): MDHEN, SYDVKM. Trimming pared 5 bases from V and 5 bases from J, leaving 9 bases between. The CDR3 reads CASSPVRETQYF. In DNA, the CDR3 is TGTGCCAGCAGTCCCGTCCGGGAGACCCAGTACTTC. Using reference TRBV28 and TRBJ2-5 for the parts outside the CDR3, the full variable domain is DVKVTQSSRYLVKRTGEKVFLECVQDMDHENMFWYRQDPGLGLRLIYFSYDVKMKEKGDIPEGYSVSREKKERFSLILESASTNQTSMYLCASSPVRETQYFGPGTRLLVL.

This clonotype was counted at least ten times. This chain joins TRBV7-2 and TRBJ2-5, with TRBD2 matching 14 bases. Germline CDR1 SGHTA, CDR2 FQGNSA. The CDR3 contains 16 residues. The trim removed 4 bases at V and 4 bases at J, leaving 5 bases unmatched. The CDR3, as DNA: TGTGCCAGCAGCTCTCGACTAGCGGGAGGGGGAGAGACCCAGTACTTC. Protein product: CASSSRLAGGGETQYF.

This clonotype was seen repeatedly, ten times or more. V is TRBV24-1 and J is TRBJ2-1; 9 bases are shared with TRBD2. The V and J ends lost 8 bases and 7 bases, in that order; junction bases with no gene match: 11. This CDR3 has 15 amino acids. Germline CDR1 reads KGHDR; CDR2 reads SFDVKD. The chain's CDR3 is CATTAGGTRENEQFF. The CDR3 bases are TGTGCCACCACCGCGGGAGGGACACGAGAAAATGAGCAGTTCTTC.

This clonotype has only one observation. The chain has TRBV6-1 and TRBJ1-2; 7 nucleotides agree with TRBD1. In germline, CDR1 is MNHNS, CDR2 SASEGT. The junction had 6 bases not matched to a gene; V was cut back by 4 bases and J by 4 bases. The length of the CDR3 is 14 residues. The CDR3 DNA reads TGTGCCAGCAGTGCCTCGACAGGGAGCTATGGCTACACCTTC. It yields the protein CASSASTGSYGYTF.

A few counts support this clonotype. V and J are TRBV4-1 and TRBJ1-5; possibly TRBD1 for D (5 bases). V was cut by 4 bases and J by 0 bases, with 16 bases left in between. The germline CDR1 and CDR2 sequences are MGHRA and YSYEKL. The CDR3 runs 17 residues. The CDR3 DNA reads as TGCGCCAGCAGCCCCAGGGAACCGTGGGGTAGCAATCAGCCCCAGCATTTT. Translated: CASSPREPWGSNQPQHF.

Notes on this clonotype: A clone one base away is much larger, so this may be a read error. V is TRBV19 and J is TRBJ2-3; D unclear. V lost 0 bases, J lost 6 bases, and 10 bases lay in between. The CDR3 sequence is 14 residues long. Germline V lookup: CDR1 LNHDA, CDR2 SQIVND (reference sequence). CDR3 coding DNA: TGTGCCAGTAGTATAGAACCAGGTGGGGATACGCAGTATTTT. Its translation: CASSIEPGGDTQYF.

For this clonotype: One base away lies a much larger clone, so this may be a sequencing read error. The chain joins TRBV27 to TRBJ2-2, with D perhaps TRBD2 (6 bases). Germline-derived CDR1 and CDR2 are MNHEY and SMNVEV (reference sequence). This CDR3 region has 14 residues. CDR3: CASSWTGSTGGLFF. The CDR3 nucleotides read TGTGCCAGCAGTTGGACGGGCAGCACCGGGGGGCTGTTTTTT.

The chain has TRBV6-6 and TRBJ2-4, with D tentatively TRBD1 (7 bases). The germline CDR1 and CDR2 sequences are MNHNY and SVGAGI (reference sequence). Trimming cost V 7 bases and J 7 bases, with 11 bases left between them. The CDR3 loop spans 12 amino acids. The CDR3 loop reads CASKPGGNIQYF. The DNA for the CDR3 is TGTGCCAGCAAACCAGGGGGGAACATTCAGTACTTC.

At least ten counts were recorded for this clonotype. This rearrangement joins TRBV20-1 to TRBJ2-1; the match to TRBD2 covers 16 bases. V lost 3 bases to trimming and J lost 13 bases; unmatched junction nucleotides: 6. Germline CDR1 and CDR2: DFQATT and SNEGSKA (reference sequence). The CDR3 runs to 14 residues. The CDR3 DNA is TGCAGTGCTAGTTCGGGACTAGCGGGAGGGCCTCAGTTCTTC. Protein: CSASSGLAGGPQFF.

On this clonotype: At one of its ends the junction is not consistent with the germline gene, which may arise from a read error. V gene TRBV7-2 combines with J gene TRBJ2-7; tentatively, D is TRBD1 or TRBD2 (5 bases each). This CDR3 is built from 14 residues. Germline V lookup: CDR1 SGHTA, CDR2 FQGNSA. CDR3 bases: TGTGCCAGCGGCTTAGCCGAGGGGCCTTACGAGCAGTACTTC. Translation gives CASGLAEGPYEQYF.

Note on this clonotype: Since a much larger clone is just one base distant, this may be a read error. This chain joins TRBV29-1 and TRBJ2-7; 8 bases are shared with TRBD1. The germline V gene has CDR1 SQVTM and CDR2 ANQGSEA. This CDR3 is built from 12 residues. In DNA, the CDR3 is TGCAGCGGTCGGACAGGGATAGGCGAGCAGCACTTC. Translating gives CSGRTGIGEQHF.

This clonotype was observed at least ten times. This rearrangement joins TRBV7-3 to TRBJ1-6, with a weak D call TRBD1 (5 bases). There are 15 residues in the CDR3. V was cut by 0 bases and J by 12 bases, with 15 bases left in between. Germline values: CDR1 SGHTA, CDR2 FQGTGA. CDR3 residues: CASSLTGDGGQPLHF. The DNA of the CDR3 is TGTGCCAGCAGCTTAACCGGGGACGGGGGTCAACCCCTCCACTTT.

In its sample, this clonotype was seen many times. The J gene is TRBJ1-5, the V gene TRBV28; D call uncertain. This CDR3 has 13 amino acids. Per germline, CDR1 MDHEN and CDR2 SYDVKM. The V end lost 2 bases, the J end lost 8 bases, and 10 bases lay between the germline ends. In nucleotides, the CDR3 is TGTGCCAGCAGTTTAGGGAGTCTGGAGCCCCAGCATTTT. Translation gives CASSLGSLEPQHF.

This clonotype was picked up many times. The chain employs TRBV12-3 or TRBV12-4 and TRBJ2-2; TRBD2 aligns across 7 bases. Germline trimming cut 5 bases from V and 7 bases from J; bases unmatched to any gene: 10. The CDR3 is made up of 15 amino acids. CDR3 nucleotides: TGTGCCAGCAGTATGCGATCACTAGCGATCGGGGAGCTGTTTTTT. The encoded protein is CASSMRSLAIGELFF.

This clonotype came up many times. The rearrangement joins TRBV11-2 to TRBJ2-7; D might be TRBD1 (6 bases). The V end lost 4 bases, the J end lost 7 bases, and 20 bases lay between the germline ends. This CDR3 has 15 amino acids. CDR1 and CDR2 (germline): SGHAT, FQNNGV. CDR3 nucleotides: TGTGCCAGCAGCTCCGCAGGGGCTGGACGCATGGAGCAGTACTTC. Amino acid sequence: CASSSAGAGRMEQYF. Supplemented by reference TRBV11-2 and TRBJ2-7, the full variable domain reads EAGVAQSPRYKIIEKRQSVAFWCNPISGHATLYWYQQILGQGPKLLIQFQNNGVVDDSQLPKDRFSAERLKGVDSTLKIQPAKLEDSAVYLCASSSAGAGRMEQYFGPGTRLTVT.

This clonotype was counted only a few times. The chain combines TRBV18 with TRBJ1-5; tentatively, D is TRBD1 (5 bases). V was clipped by 6 bases and J by 4 bases, with 10 bases between them. There are 13 residues in the CDR3. The germline gives CDR1 KGHSH, CDR2 LQKENI. CDR3 sequence reads: CASSGGMNQPQHF. CDR3 bases: TGTGCCAGCTCCGGGGGGATGAATCAGCCCCAGCATTTT.